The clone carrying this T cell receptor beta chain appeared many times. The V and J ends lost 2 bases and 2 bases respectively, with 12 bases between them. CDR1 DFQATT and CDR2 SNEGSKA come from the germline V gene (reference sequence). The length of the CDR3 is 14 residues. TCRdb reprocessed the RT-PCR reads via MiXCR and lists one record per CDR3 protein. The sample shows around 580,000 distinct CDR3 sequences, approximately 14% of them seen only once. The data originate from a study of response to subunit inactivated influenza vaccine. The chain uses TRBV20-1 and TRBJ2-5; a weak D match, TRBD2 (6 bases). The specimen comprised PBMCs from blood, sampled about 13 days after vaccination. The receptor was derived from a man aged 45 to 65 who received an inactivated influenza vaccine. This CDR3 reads CSARWASAQETQYF. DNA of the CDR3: TGCAGTGCTAGATGGGCTAGCGCGCAAGAGACCCAGTACTTC.